The T cell receptor (beta chain) under discussion was sequenced for a study of shared clonotypes between healthy human individuals. All donors were Caucasian adults living in Nashville, Tennessee. CD45RA-negative memory and CD45RA+ naive subsets were split from the CD4+ cells. About this clone itself: The antigen is unknown.

Overall study findings and caveats: Naive subsets typically showed greater estimated richness than memory subsets. Non-shared clonotypes had lower generation probabilities than clonotypes shared by all four sorted-subset donors.

TCRdb's table, derived via immunoSEQ multiplex PCR, lists solely in-frame clones and lacks some. This sample has more than 2,000,000 clones, with over 85% found just once. From germline, CDR1 is ENHRY and CDR2 SYGVKD. The CDR3 is 16 residues long. V lost 10 bases, J lost 5 bases, and 14 bases stayed unmatched. The source of this sequence is a man younger than 35 in good health. The sequenced material came from naive CD4+ T cells sorted from blood. Subset given: CD45RA+ positively selected. The gene calls are TRBV10-3 and TRBJ2-3; 11 bases map to TRBD2. For the CDR3, the DNA is TGTGCCACGGCCGAGCAACTAGCGGGGGCCAAAGATACGCAGTATTTT. Translation: CATAEQLAGAKDTQYF.